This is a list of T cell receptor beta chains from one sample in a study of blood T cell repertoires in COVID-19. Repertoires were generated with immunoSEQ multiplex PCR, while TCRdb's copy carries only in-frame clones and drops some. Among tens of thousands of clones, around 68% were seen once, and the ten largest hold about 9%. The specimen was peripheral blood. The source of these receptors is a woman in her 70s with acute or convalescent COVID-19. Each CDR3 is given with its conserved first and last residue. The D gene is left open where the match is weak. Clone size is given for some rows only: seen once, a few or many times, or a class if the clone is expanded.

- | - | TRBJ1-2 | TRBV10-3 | TGTGCCATCAGTGATGCCCGTCGGGATCGAGGATATGGCTACACCTTC | CAISDARRDRGYGYTF
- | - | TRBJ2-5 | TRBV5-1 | TGCGCCAGCAGCCCGGGACAAGAGACCCAGTACTTC | CASSPGQETQYF
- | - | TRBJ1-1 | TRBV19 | TGTGCCAGTAGTATAAGTCAGGGCCTTGTCACTGAAGCTTTCTTT | CASSISQGLVTEAFF
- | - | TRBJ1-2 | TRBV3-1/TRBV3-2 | TGTGCCAGCAGCCAAGGAGGCCGTTATGGCTACACCTTC | CASSQGGRYGYTF
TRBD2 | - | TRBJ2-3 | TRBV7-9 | TGTGCCAGCAGCTTAAGCCTGATTAGCGGGAGACTTCGCACAGATACGCAGTATTTT | CASSLSLISGRLRTDTQYF
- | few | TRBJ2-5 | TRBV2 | TGTGCCAGCAGTGAAGCACCAGCGGCAGAGACCCAGTACTTC | CASSEAPAAETQYF
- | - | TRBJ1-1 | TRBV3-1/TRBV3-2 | TGTGCCAGCAGCCAAGACACGGGTAACACTGAAGCTTTCTTT | CASSQDTGNTEAFF
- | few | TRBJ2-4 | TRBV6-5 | TGTGCCAGCAACCTCCCGGGTGACATTCAGTACTTC | CASNLPGDIQYF
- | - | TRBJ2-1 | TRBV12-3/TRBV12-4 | TGTGCCAGCAGTTCATACAGGGAGGGTGAGCAGTTCTTC | CASSSYREGEQFF
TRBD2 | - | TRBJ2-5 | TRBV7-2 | TGTGCCAGCAGTCGGGACCTAGCGGGAGTGGAGACCCAGTACTTC | CASSRDLAGVETQYF
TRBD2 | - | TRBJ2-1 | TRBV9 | TGTGCCAGCAGCGGACTAGCAACGTCGTATTCCTACAATGAGCAGTTCTTC | CASSGLATSYSYNEQFF
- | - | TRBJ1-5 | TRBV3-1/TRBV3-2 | TGTGCCAGCAGCCTTATTCCGCCCCAGCATTTT | CASSLIPPQHF
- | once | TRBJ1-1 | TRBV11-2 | TGTGCCAGCAGCTTAGATCCGCGAGTCAACACTGAAGCTTTCTTT | CASSLDPRVNTEAFF
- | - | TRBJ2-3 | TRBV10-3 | TGTGCCATCAGTGAAGACCCGCAGCGGACGCAGTATTTT | CAISEDPQRTQYF
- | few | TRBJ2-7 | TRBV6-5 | TGTGCCAGCCTGGAAACAGGTAACTCCTACGAGCAGTACTTC | CASLETGNSYEQYF
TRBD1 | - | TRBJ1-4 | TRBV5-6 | TGTGCCAGCAGCTACAGGGGAACCGTTAATGAAAAACTGTTTTTT | CASSYRGTVNEKLFF